Listed here are 18 T cell receptor beta chains from one sample, sequenced in a study of blood T cell repertoires in COVID-19. The protocol was immunoSEQ multiplex PCR, while the TCRdb copy is restricted to in-frame clones and leaves out a portion. The sample lists under 400,000 clones, roughly nine tenths seen once, with 3.9% in the top ten. The specimen sequenced was peripheral blood. These receptors originate from a woman aged 55-69 years with COVID-19, enrolled during active disease.

This clone was counted between two and nine times. The V and J genes are TRBV19 and TRBJ2-4; D remains ambiguous. V was cut by 4 bases and J by 2 bases, with 9 bases left in between. The CDR3 totals 14 residues. Germline V gives CDR1 LNHDA, CDR2 SQIVND (reference sequence). In DNA form, the CDR3 reads TGTGCCAGTAGTAAGGAGAGAACCAAAAACATTCAGTACTTC. Protein: CASSKERTKNIQYF.

The CDR3 protein is CASSYPTGQPQHF. The CDR3 region has the DNA TGTGCCAGCAGCTACCCAACAGGGCAGCCCCAGCATTTT. This rearrangement joins TRBV7-2 to TRBJ1-5; possible D gene TRBD1, 6 bases. Looked up from germline, CDR1 is SGHTA and CDR2 is FQGNSA. There are 13 residues in the CDR3. V shed 4 bases and J shed 7 bases, with 11 bases lying between them. Variable domain in full (rest from reference TRBV7-2 and TRBJ1-5): GAGVSQSPSNKVTEKGKDVELRCDPISGHTALYWYRQSLGQGLEFLIYFQGNSAPDKSGLPSDRFSAERTGGSVSTLTIQRTQQEDSAVYLCASSYPTGQPQHFGDGTRLSIL.

This rearrangement joins TRBV7-2 to TRBJ1-2, with 8 bases aligning to TRBD1. The CDR3 is 14 residues long. Germline CDR1 and CDR2: SGHTA and FQGNSA. Losses at the gene ends were 4 bases for V and 4 bases for J; bases not matched to a gene: 5. The CDR3 bases are TGTGCCAGCAGCTCGGGGGACAGGATCTATGGCTACACCTTC. Amino acid sequence: CASSSGDRIYGYTF.

The gene calls are TRBV7-2 and TRBJ2-7; 8 bases are shared with TRBD2. Germline CDR1 reads SGHTA; CDR2 reads FQGNSA. The CDR3 extends over 18 amino acids. Trimming took 5 bases from V and 0 from J; bases not matched to a gene: 15. Here the CDR3 DNA reads TGTGCCAGCAGCCTCCTCCTCTCCGGGGGGGCCTTCTCCTACGAGCAGTACTTC. This codes for CASSLLLSGGAFSYEQYF.

This clone has only one observation. This sequence joins TRBV5-1 and TRBJ1-2, with D possibly being TRBD1 (5 bases). Per the germline V gene, CDR1 is SGHRS and CDR2 is YFSETQ. V was pared by 4 bases and J by 1 base, with 8 bases between. The CDR3 has 13 amino acids. CDR3 region: CASSIGHNYGYTF. CDR3 DNA sequence: TGCGCCAGCAGCATAGGACATAACTATGGCTACACCTTC.

DNA of the CDR3: TGTGCCAGCAGCCCCCGCGGGGATACGCAGTATTTT. It codes for CASSPRGDTQYF. This sequence joins TRBV7-2 and TRBJ2-3; possibly TRBD2 for D (5 bases). The CDR3 is 12 amino acids. V dropped 5 bases and J dropped 6 bases, with 9 bases sitting between them. Germline values: CDR1 SGHTA, CDR2 FQGNSA.

Only one count was recorded for this clone. V usage is TRBV27 and J usage is TRBJ2-7; the D gene is possibly TRBD1 (6 bases). There are 13 residues in the CDR3. V was shortened by 5 bases and J by 2 bases, with 10 bases between the two germline ends. Germline V gene sequence: CDR1 MNHEY, CDR2 SMNVEV (reference sequence). The CDR3 loop is CASSQRDTYEQYF. As DNA, the CDR3 is TGTGCCAGCAGTCAACGGGACACCTACGAGCAGTACTTC.

In this sample, this clone turned up a few times. The V gene is TRBV6-5, the J gene TRBJ1-1; no definite D call. Germline lookup yields CDR1 MNHEY and CDR2 SVGAGI. V lost 2 bases to trimming and J lost 1 base, with 8 bases between them. The CDR3 is 14 amino acids. Here the CDR3 DNA reads TGTGCCAGCAGTTACGAGGCAGCGAACACTGAAGCTTTCTTT. Translating gives CASSYEAANTEAFF.

Concerning this clone: Other DNA sequences within the sample encode an identical CDR3. This chain uses TRBV6-1 with TRBJ1-2; D gene ambiguous. Germline V gene lookup returns CDR1 MNHNS and CDR2 SASEGT. Trimming pared 2 bases from V and 5 bases from J, leaving 6 bases between. The CDR3 totals 12 residues. The CDR3 is CASSERGYGYTF. The CDR3 DNA reads as TGTGCCAGCAGTGAAAGAGGGTATGGCTACACCTTC.

This chain connects TRBV19 to TRBJ1-2, with unresolved D. This CDR3 spans 15 amino acids. The V end lost 0 bases, the J end lost 0 bases, and 8 bases lay between the germline ends. Germline-derived CDR1 and CDR2 are LNHDA and SQIVND (reference sequence). Here the CDR3 reads CASSIDFLANYGYTF. CDR3 DNA sequence: TGTGCCAGTAGTATAGATTTCTTAGCTAACTATGGCTACACCTTC.

The chain uses TRBV9 and TRBJ2-1; D is unclear. The CDR3 runs to 14 residues. Germline CDR1 SGDLS, CDR2 YYNGEE. Trimming removed 2 bases at V and 2 bases at J, with 8 bases between. CDR3 DNA sequence: TGTGCCAGCAGCGTGGGTAGCCCCTACAATGAGCAGTTCTTC. Its protein product is CASSVGSPYNEQFF.

The V gene is TRBV5-6, the J gene TRBJ1-4; TRBD1 agrees at 8 bases. The CDR3 contains 16 residues. The J segment lost 2 bases and the V segment lost 4 bases, leaving 7 bases of the junction unmatched. From germline, CDR1 is SGHDT and CDR2 YYEEEE. CDR3 DNA sequence: TGTGCCAGCAGCCTCAGGGGGCTCTCTACTAATGAAAAACTGTTTTTT. As protein: CASSLRGLSTNEKLFF.

This chain connects TRBV5-1 to TRBJ2-2, with D maybe TRBD1 (7 bases). V was pared by 2 bases and J by 5 bases, with 16 bases between. There are 16 residues in the CDR3. Germline-derived CDR1 and CDR2 are SGHRS and YFSETQ. The CDR3 nucleotides are TGCGCCAGCAGCTTCGAACGGACAGGACTAACCGGGGAGCTGTTTTTT. This gives the protein CASSFERTGLTGELFF. Variable domain in full (rest from reference TRBV5-1 and TRBJ2-2): KAGVTQTPRYLIKTRGQQVTLSCSPISGHRSVSWYQQTPGQGLQFLFEYFSETQRNKGNFPGRFSGRQFSNSRSEMNVSTLELGDSALYLCASSFERTGLTGELFFGEGSRLTVL.

This chain connects TRBV7-2 to TRBJ2-7; weak D call: TRBD1 (5 bases). Germline CDR1 is SGHTA and CDR2 is FQGNSA. CDR3 size: 12 residues. Trimming removed 3 bases from V and 6 bases from J, with 9 bases in between. The CDR3 reads CASSFVGPEQYF. In DNA form, the CDR3 reads TGTGCCAGCAGCTTCGTGGGGCCCGAGCAGTACTTC.

This clone was detected once. The chain carries TRBV4-1 and TRBJ1-1; 8 bases align to TRBD1. Germline trimming cut 2 bases from V and 11 bases from J; bases unmatched to any gene: 4. The CDR3 has 12 residues. Germline V gives CDR1 MGHRA, CDR2 YSYEKL. The CDR3 DNA follows: TGCGCCAGCAGCCAAACAGGGGGGCTCGCTTTCTTT. Encoded protein: CASSQTGGLAFF.

This chain links TRBV7-9 with TRBJ1-5, with D possibly matching TRBD1 (5 bases). Trimming left V 5 bases short and J 4 bases short, with 9 bases between. The length of the CDR3 is 13 residues. Germline CDR1 is SEHNR and CDR2 is FQNEAQ (reference sequence). The CDR3 spells CASSTDRNQPQHF. CDR3 DNA: TGTGCCAGCAGCACTGACAGAAATCAGCCCCAGCATTTT.

This chain links TRBV5-1 with TRBJ2-1; the D gene is possibly TRBD2 (6 bases). Per the germline V gene, CDR1 is SGHRS and CDR2 is YFSETQ. Trimming removed 1 base at V and 7 bases at J, with 12 bases between. The CDR3 extends over 14 amino acids. In DNA form, the CDR3 reads TGCGCCAGCAGCTTGTATTGGAGCGGGAATGAGCAGTTCTTC. This translates into CASSLYWSGNEQFF.

This sequence joins TRBV6-5 and TRBJ2-3, with 9 bases lining up with TRBD2. Germline assignment: CDR1 MNHEY and CDR2 SVGAGI. The CDR3 runs 16 residues. The V and J ends lost 3 bases and 5 bases, in that order; junction bases with no gene match: 9. In DNA form, the CDR3 reads TGTGCCAGCAGTTATCGCAGCGGGGGGCTCCAAGATACGCAGTATTTT. It translates to CASSYRSGGLQDTQYF.